The next 23 T cell receptor beta chains were all read from a single sample in a study of T cell responses to AZD1222 COVID-19 vaccine. Only in-frame clones appear in the TCRdb table, and some are missing; sequencing was by immunoSEQ multiplex PCR. The table includes tens of thousands of clones, over 60% detected once. This sample comprised peripheral blood, obtained 28 days after the second AZD1222 dose. Receptors originate from an adult who received the AZD1222 COVID-19 vaccine.

This CDR3 reads CASSRTGESMNTEAFF. In DNA form, the CDR3 reads TGTGCCAGCTCACGAACAGGGGAAAGCATGAACACTGAAGCTTTCTTT. The chain employs TRBV18 and TRBJ1-1; 7 bases are a match to TRBD1. The V and J ends lost 4 bases and 0 bases, in that order; junction bases with no gene match: 8. The CDR3 has 16 amino acids. Germline V gene lookup returns CDR1 KGHSH and CDR2 LQKENI.

The rearrangement uses TRBV6-5 and TRBJ2-7; 7 bases are a match to TRBD1. Germline V gene data show CDR1 as MNHEY and CDR2 as SVGAGI. The CDR3 contains 15 residues. With V trimmed by 7 bases and J by 4 bases, 13 bases remained unmatched. CDR3 sequence (DNA): TGTGCCAGCACCCCCAGACAGGGAGCCTCGTACGAGCAGTACTTC. This gives the protein CASTPRQGASYEQYF.

This chain links TRBV7-2 with TRBJ2-1; D is unresolved. Germline-derived CDR1 and CDR2 are SGHTA and FQGNSA. V lost 0 bases, J lost 2 bases, and 8 bases lay in between. The CDR3 consists of 15 residues. In DNA form, the CDR3 reads TGTGCCAGCAGCTTAGCGTACGACACCTACAATGAGCAGTTCTTC. It codes for CASSLAYDTYNEQFF.

The rearrangement joins TRBV21-1 to TRBJ2-1; the D call of TRBD1 is as the table states it, not checked on the DNA. TRBV21-1 is an annotated pseudogene. This CDR3 contains 15 residues. Written as DNA, the CDR3 is TGTGCCAGCAGCAAAGGAAGGGGGCAGGGGAATGAGCAGTTCTTC. Amino acids: CASSKGRGQGNEQFF.

The V gene is TRBV30, the J gene TRBJ1-1; 9 bases are shared with TRBD1. The CDR3 spans 13 residues. The junction had 4 bases not matched to a gene; V was cut back by 3 bases and J by 5 bases. The germline V gene has CDR1 GTSNPN and CDR2 SVGIG (reference sequence). The CDR3, as DNA: TGTGCCTGGAGATTACAGGGGGCAACTGAAGCTTTCTTT. Translated, it gives CAWRLQGATEAFF.

The J gene is TRBJ2-7, the V gene TRBV30; D remains ambiguous. Germline CDR1 reads GTSNPN; CDR2 reads SVGIG (reference sequence). V was pared by 1 base and J by 2 bases, with 9 bases between. This CDR3 comprises 13 residues. For the CDR3, the DNA is TGTGCCTGGAGTGGGGATAGGACCTACGAGCAGTACTTC. It codes for CAWSGDRTYEQYF.

The chain is built from TRBV4-2 and TRBJ1-6; D gene uncertain. Trimming took 1 base from V and 5 from J, leaving 6 bases between them. The CDR3 loop spans 14 amino acids. Germline CDR1 is LGHNA and CDR2 is YNFKEQ. CDR3 in amino acids: CASSQGQNNSPLHF. Written as DNA, the CDR3 is TGTGCCAGCAGCCAAGGGCAAAATAATTCACCCCTCCACTTT.

The CDR3 DNA reads as TGTGCCAGCAGCTTAGTGTGGACTAGCGGTTACAATGAGCAGTTCTTC. Translation: CASSLVWTSGYNEQFF. This chain joins TRBV7-8 and TRBJ2-1; the match to TRBD2 covers 10 bases. The germline gives CDR1 SGHVS, CDR2 FQNEAQ. J gave up 4 bases and V 1 base, and 4 bases lay outside the gene matches. CDR3 size: 16 residues. The full variable domain, its missing parts supplied by reference TRBV7-8 and TRBJ2-1, is GAGVSQSPRYKVAKRGQDVALRCDPISGHVSLFWYQQALGQGPEFLTYFQNEAQLDKSGLPSDRFFAERPEGSVSTLKIQRTQQEDSAVYLCASSLVWTSGYNEQFFGPGTRLTVL.

The genes are TRBV2 and TRBJ2-5, with 10 bases aligning to TRBD2. There are 16 residues in the CDR3. The germline V gene has CDR1 SNHLY and CDR2 FYNNEI. V shed 3 bases and J 5 bases; nucleotides not matched to a gene: 9. DNA of the CDR3: TGTGCCAGCAGTGACGCCCAGCGGGGGGGCCTGGAGACCCAGTACTTC. Translated, it gives CASSDAQRGGLETQYF.

The chain is built from TRBV7-2 and TRBJ2-7; TRBD2 matches at 8 bases. The CDR3 totals 14 residues. With V trimmed by 3 bases and J by 5 bases, 6 bases remained unmatched. Per the germline V gene, CDR1 is SGHTA and CDR2 is FQGNSA. CDR3 loop: CASSFGGRLNEQYF. Here the CDR3 DNA reads TGTGCCAGCAGCTTCGGCGGGAGGTTGAACGAGCAGTACTTC.

The CDR3 DNA sequence: TGCGCCAGCAGTTGGGCTTCGGCTGAAATGTACGAGCAGTACTTC. This gives the protein CASSWASAEMYEQYF. This rearrangement joins TRBV5-1 to TRBJ2-7, with D unresolved. V lost 5 bases and J lost 4, with 19 bases in between. This CDR3 is 15 amino acids long. The germline V gene has CDR1 SGHRS and CDR2 YFSETQ. The variable domain in full, completed from reference TRBV5-1 and TRBJ2-7, reads KAGVTQTPRYLIKTRGQQVTLSCSPISGHRSVSWYQQTPGQGLQFLFEYFSETQRNKGNFPGRFSGRQFSNSRSEMNVSTLELGDSALYLCASSWASAEMYEQYFGPGTRLTVT.

The chain carries TRBV6-2 or TRBV6-3 and TRBJ2-1; 7 bases fit TRBD2. The V and J ends lost 6 bases and 0 bases, in that order; junction bases with no gene match: 5. Germline assignment: CDR1 MNHEY and CDR2 SVGEGT. The CDR3 runs 15 residues. CDR3: CASSPTGGSYNEQFF. CDR3 in DNA: TGTGCCAGCAGCCCTACGGGAGGCTCCTACAATGAGCAGTTCTTC.

This chain joins TRBV27 and TRBJ2-7; D is uncertain. The V and J ends lost 3 bases and 1 base respectively, with 7 bases between them. CDR3 length: 13 residues. In germline, CDR1 is MNHEY, CDR2 SMNVEV (reference sequence). The CDR3 DNA follows: TGTGCCAGCAGTTTTGCACAATCCTACGAGCAGTACTTC. Residues: CASSFAQSYEQYF.

The chain links TRBV19 to TRBJ2-5; the D call may be TRBD1 or TRBD2 (5 bases each). CDR1 LNHDA and CDR2 SQIVND come from the germline V gene (reference sequence). The V end was cut by 1 base, the J end by 4 bases, with 16 bases between. CDR3 length: 16 amino acids. CDR3 residues: CASSIGVRDERETQYF. The CDR3 DNA follows: TGTGCCAGTAGTATAGGGGTCCGGGACGAACGAGAGACCCAGTACTTC.

This chain joins TRBV30 and TRBJ1-2; weak D call: TRBD1 (5 bases). The CDR3 is 13 amino acids. V dropped 2 bases and J dropped 3 bases, with 10 bases sitting between them. Germline V gives CDR1 GTSNPN, CDR2 SVGIG (reference sequence). This CDR3 reads CAWSLQGHYGYTF. CDR3 bases: TGTGCCTGGAGTCTCCAGGGCCACTATGGCTACACCTTC.

The chain has TRBV28 and TRBJ1-1; possibly TRBD1 for D (6 bases). In germline, CDR1 is MDHEN, CDR2 SYDVKM. Between the trimmed V and J ends, which lost 7 bases and 5 bases, there was a span of 11 bases. The CDR3 runs to 12 residues. In nucleotides, the CDR3 is TGTGCCAGCAATGGGCAGGGGACTGAAGCTTTCTTT. Translation gives CASNGQGTEAFF.

In the case of this clone: Other DNA sequences of this sample code for an identical CDR3. The chain recombines TRBV25-1 with TRBJ2-7; weak D call: TRBD2 (6 bases). The CDR3 has 13 amino acids. From germline, CDR1 is MGHDK and CDR2 SYGVNS. The V and J ends lost 4 bases and 1 base respectively, with 8 bases between them. DNA of the CDR3: TGTGCCAGCAGTGCCCGGGGGTCCTACGAGCAGTACTTC. This codes for CASSARGSYEQYF.

This chain connects TRBV28 to TRBJ2-5; unclear D gene. Germline lookup yields CDR1 MDHEN and CDR2 SYDVKM. CDR3 length: 13 residues. V lost 5 bases and J lost 5, with 12 bases in between. For the CDR3, the DNA is TGTGCCAGCAGTATCCGCCCCCCGGAGACCCAGTACTTC. Translated, it gives CASSIRPPETQYF.

The rearrangement uses TRBV18 and TRBJ2-1; 7 nucleotides line up with TRBD2. Germline lookup yields CDR1 KGHSH and CDR2 LQKENI. The CDR3 loop spans 16 amino acids. Trimming took 2 bases from V and 5 from J; bases not matched to a gene: 9. Written as DNA, the CDR3 is TGTGCCAGCTCACCAGATAGAGGGAGGGCCAACAATGAGCAGTTCTTC. This sequence encodes CASSPDRGRANNEQFF. The full variable domain, with the rest looked up from reference TRBV18 and TRBJ2-1, is NAGVMQNPRHLVRRRGQEARLRCSPMKGHSHVYWYRQLPEEGLKFMVYLQKENIIDESGMPKERFSAEFPKEGPSILRIQQVVRGDSAAYFCASSPDRGRANNEQFFGPGTRLTVL.

The chain joins TRBV5-5 to TRBJ1-6, with 8 positions matching TRBD1. Germline V gene sequence: CDR1 SGHKS, CDR2 YYEKEE (reference sequence). Germline trimming cut 6 bases from V and 3 bases from J; bases unmatched to any gene: 11. This CDR3 is 17 amino acids long. The CDR3 protein is CASTYIPGQDYNSPLHF. The CDR3 DNA sequence: TGTGCCAGCACCTATATCCCGGGACAGGACTATAATTCACCCCTCCACTTT.

The V call is TRBV29-1, the J call TRBJ1-1; D unclear. Per germline, CDR1 SQVTM and CDR2 ANQGSEA. Deletions cut 6 bases from V and 4 bases from J, with 18 bases between. The CDR3 consists of 14 residues. DNA of the CDR3: TGCAGCGTCCTACTGGACGGTCCGGGCACTGAAGCTTTCTTT. Its protein is CSVLLDGPGTEAFF.

This rearrangement joins TRBV4-3 to TRBJ2-2, with D possibly being TRBD1 or TRBD2 (5 bases each). The CDR3 totals 18 residues. Per the germline V gene, CDR1 is LGHNA and CDR2 is YSLEER. V was trimmed by 0 bases and J by 4 bases, leaving 18 bases between them. CDR3 amino acids: CASSQDVVGTISTGELFF. CDR3 DNA sequence: TGCGCCAGCAGCCAAGATGTGGTTGGGACCATTTCCACCGGGGAGCTGTTTTTT.

The rearrangement joins TRBV19 to TRBJ2-1, with D perhaps TRBD1 or TRBD2 (5 bases each). The CDR3 runs 14 residues. The germline V gene encodes CDR1 LNHDA and CDR2 SQIVND (reference sequence). V lost 2 bases and J 6 bases, leaving 11 bases between the germline ends. This chain's CDR3 is CASSITLGVNEQFF. CDR3 in DNA: TGTGCCAGTAGTATAACATTGGGGGTCAATGAGCAGTTCTTC.